This T cell receptor (beta chain) was observed in a study of cytomegalovirus exposure and HLA in healthy donors. This CDR3 comprises 16 residues. J was trimmed by 0 bases and V by 0 bases; bases with no gene match: 2. Per the germline V gene, CDR1 is MRHNA and CDR2 is SNTAGT. About this clone: Other DNA sequences in this specimen translate into the identical CDR3.

Amplification used 60 Vbeta primers and 13 Jbeta primers. Repertoires were generated with immunoSEQ multiplex PCR, while TCRdb's copy carries only in-frame clones and drops some. The table lists about 180,000 clones, 80% of them singletons, with 1.4% in the top ten. V gene TRBV6-4 combines with J gene TRBJ2-1, with 7 bases identical to TRBD2. What was sequenced was PBMCs. The receptor was derived from a girl aged 10 to 17 in good health and CMV-seropositive. Written as DNA, the CDR3 is TGTGCCAGCAGTGACTCTGGCGGGAGCTCCTACAATGAGCAGTTCTTC. It codes for CASSDSGGSSYNEQFF.